These 22 T cell receptor beta chains were sequenced from one sample in a study of T cell responses to AZD1222 COVID-19 vaccine. Measured with immunoSEQ multiplex PCR; TCRdb has only the in-frame clones, and not every one. The sample yields some 250,000 clones, 90% to 95% seen once. This sample comprised peripheral blood, obtained 28 days after the second AZD1222 dose. These receptors all stem from an adult who received the AZD1222 COVID-19 vaccine.

This chain uses TRBV27 with TRBJ2-1; TRBD2 aligns across 8 bases. The germline CDR1 and CDR2 sequences are MNHEY and SMNVEV (reference sequence). This CDR3 is 15 amino acids long. V lost 4 bases, J lost 8 bases, and 10 bases stayed unmatched. The CDR3 DNA sequence: TGTGCCAGCAGTTCCCCGGGACTAGAAGTCTATGAGCAGTTCTTC. Its protein is CASSSPGLEVYEQFF.

The genes are TRBV7-2 and TRBJ1-1, with D possibly TRBD1 on 6 matching bases. This CDR3 contains 13 residues. Germline lookup yields CDR1 SGHTA and CDR2 FQGNSA. V dropped 6 bases and J dropped 3 bases, with 11 bases sitting between them. The CDR3 DNA sequence: TGTGCCAGCAGTTTTCAGGGGCACACTGAAGCTTTCTTT. Its protein is CASSFQGHTEAFF.

The V and J genes are TRBV10-3 and TRBJ1-2; D unresolved. V lost 3 bases and J 3 bases, leaving 8 bases between the germline ends. From germline, CDR1 is ENHRY and CDR2 SYGVKD. The CDR3 runs 13 residues. This CDR3 is CAISEGSYYGYTF. In DNA, the CDR3 is TGTGCCATCAGTGAAGGCAGCTACTATGGCTACACCTTC.

The chain uses TRBV9 and TRBJ2-1; 9 positions agree with TRBD1. Unmatched junction bases numbered 7, after V lost 4 bases and J lost 8 bases. The CDR3 extends over 14 amino acids. Germline V gene lookup returns CDR1 SGDLS and CDR2 YYNGEE. CDR3 loop: CASSPGQGSDEQFF. The DNA of the CDR3 is TGTGCCAGCAGCCCAGGACAGGGGAGCGATGAGCAGTTCTTC.

V gene TRBV4-1 combines with J gene TRBJ1-3, with D possibly matching TRBD1 (6 bases). V lost 6 bases and J lost 0, with 15 bases in between. Per the germline V gene, CDR1 is MGHRA and CDR2 is YSYEKL. There are 16 residues in the CDR3. The CDR3 protein is CASSPSTGYSGNTIYF. The CDR3 DNA sequence: TGCGCCAGCAGTCCATCCACAGGGTACTCTGGAAACACCATATATTTT.

The chain uses TRBV5-1 and TRBJ2-3; possibly TRBD2 for D (5 bases). CDR1 is SGHRS, CDR2 YFSETQ, per germline. V lost 4 bases and J 0 bases, leaving 12 bases between the germline ends. CDR3 length: 15 amino acids. The CDR3 DNA sequence: TGCGCCAGCAGCAATGGAGGCGCTAGCACAGATACGCAGTATTTT. Protein: CASSNGGASTDTQYF.

The V call is TRBV4-1, the J call TRBJ1-4; D might be TRBD1 (6 bases). The CDR3 extends over 17 amino acids. Germline-derived CDR1 and CDR2 are MGHRA and YSYEKL. Trimming cost V 0 bases and J 4 bases, with 15 bases left between them. The CDR3 loop reads CASSQDQQGTFNEKLFF. Here the CDR3 DNA reads TGCGCCAGCAGCCAAGATCAGCAGGGGACTTTTAATGAAAAACTGTTTTTT.

Concerning this clone itself: The sample carries other DNA sequences with the same CDR3. The chain joins TRBV9 to TRBJ1-1; D remains ambiguous. The V gene's germline CDR1 is SGDLS and CDR2 YYNGEE. This CDR3 is built from 14 residues. The ends were cut back, 0 bases at V and 1 base at J, with 7 bases in the middle. The CDR3 loop is CASSVAGGNTEAFF. CDR3 nucleotide sequence: TGTGCCAGCAGCGTAGCAGGTGGGAACACTGAAGCTTTCTTT.

The chain is built from TRBV19 and TRBJ1-1; a possible D gene is TRBD1 (5 bases). Germline V gives CDR1 LNHDA, CDR2 SQIVND (reference sequence). The CDR3 has 11 amino acids. Trimming took 3 bases from V and 11 from J, leaving 10 bases between them. The CDR3 sequence: CASSMRGVAFF. The CDR3 nucleotides are TGTGCCAGTAGTATGAGAGGGGTGGCTTTCTTT.

The gene calls are TRBV11-2 and TRBJ2-1; maybe TRBD2 (6 bases). V gave up 5 bases and J gave up 8 bases, with 19 bases separating them. Germline CDR1 SGHAT, CDR2 FQNNGV. The CDR3 contains 15 residues. CDR3 in DNA: TGTGCCAGCAGCCCTCTTCGCGGGACGGTCGATGAGCAGTTCTTC. Residues: CASSPLRGTVDEQFF.

CDR3 region: CASSLQGNTEAFF. The CDR3 DNA reads TGTGCCAGCAGCCTACAGGGAAACACTGAAGCTTTCTTT. The rearrangement links TRBV9 to TRBJ1-1; tentative D call: TRBD1 (6 bases). Looked up from germline, CDR1 is SGDLS and CDR2 is YYNGEE. CDR3 length: 13 residues. The V and J ends lost 4 bases and 2 bases respectively, with 9 bases between them.

J is TRBJ2-1 and V is TRBV6-6; D not certain. This CDR3 is built from 12 residues. V lost 6 bases and J 9 bases, leaving 12 bases between the germline ends. CDR1 and CDR2 from the germline V gene are MNHNY and SVGAGI (reference sequence). CDR3 amino acids: CASSALRSEQFF. CDR3 nucleotide sequence: TGTGCCAGCAGCGCACTCAGAAGTGAGCAGTTCTTC.

This chain uses TRBV12-3 or TRBV12-4 with TRBJ1-4; 8 bases agree with TRBD1. This CDR3 spans 13 amino acids. The ends lost 5 bases at V and 8 bases at J; junction bases unmatched: 4. The CDR3 sequence is CASSPGQGEKLFF. As DNA, the CDR3 is TGTGCCAGCAGTCCTGGACAGGGAGAAAAACTGTTTTTT.

The genes are TRBV7-3 and TRBJ1-6; D call uncertain. Germline V gene lookup returns CDR1 SGHTA and CDR2 FQGTGA. This CDR3 has 13 residues. The V and J ends lost 4 bases and 2 bases respectively, with 3 bases between them. The CDR3 region has the DNA TGTGCCAGCAGCTCGACCTATAATTCACCCCTCCACTTT. Translation gives CASSSTYNSPLHF.

V is TRBV5-4 and J is TRBJ1-2, with 9 bases identical to TRBD1. CDR1 and CDR2 from the germline V gene are SGHNT and YYREEE (reference sequence). Germline trimming cut 4 bases from V and 8 bases from J; bases unmatched to any gene: 12. This CDR3 is built from 15 residues. CDR3 region: CASSQPGQGGVGYTF. CDR3 DNA: TGTGCCAGCAGCCAACCGGGACAGGGCGGGGTAGGCTACACCTTC.

The V call is TRBV24-1, the J call TRBJ1-2, with 7 bases fitting TRBD1. Germline assignment: CDR1 KGHDR and CDR2 SFDVKD. The CDR3 runs to 16 residues. The V segment lost 2 bases and the J segment 0 bases; nucleotides outside the gene matches: 5. DNA for the CDR3: TGTGCCACCAGTGATTCGCAGGGACAGCCTAACTATGGCTACACCTTC. It specifies CATSDSQGQPNYGYTF.

This clone was detected only once. The chain combines TRBV5-1 with TRBJ2-5, with D unclear. V was shortened by 4 bases and J by 4 bases, with 11 bases between the two germline ends. Per the germline V gene, CDR1 is SGHRS and CDR2 is YFSETQ. The CDR3 runs to 13 residues. The CDR3 region has the DNA TGCGCCAGCAGCATAGGTACATTAGAGACCCAGTACTTC. It yields the protein CASSIGTLETQYF.

V is TRBV10-2 and J is TRBJ1-1; 8 bases align to TRBD1. The junction had 11 bases not matched to a gene; V was cut back by 5 bases and J by 6 bases. The germline gives CDR1 WSHSY, CDR2 SAAADI. The CDR3 spans 15 residues. The CDR3 here is CASSQGARWGPEAFF. The CDR3, as DNA: TGCGCCAGCAGTCAGGGGGCGCGGTGGGGTCCTGAAGCTTTCTTT.

The rearrangement uses TRBV14 and TRBJ1-2; 7 bases are a match to TRBD1. The germline gives CDR1 SGHDN, CDR2 FVKESK. The junction had 6 bases not matched to a gene; V was cut back by 3 bases and J by 8 bases. The CDR3 loop spans 13 amino acids. The CDR3 DNA sequence: TGTGCCAGCAGCCAGAAAGGGGGCCGAGGCTACACCTTC. Its translation: CASSQKGGRGYTF.

This clone was detected once. The chain joins TRBV5-1 to TRBJ1-2; D not resolved. The CDR3 has 13 amino acids. CDR1 and CDR2 (germline): SGHRS, YFSETQ. With 4 bases removed from V and 4 bases from J, the gap between germline ends came to 11 bases. CDR3 bases: TGCGCCAGCAGCGGTTGGGTGGGCTATGGCTACACCTTC. This gives the protein CASSGWVGYGYTF.

This chain links TRBV6-1 with TRBJ2-1; 8 bases agree with TRBD2. V was clipped by 5 bases and J by 4 bases; unmatched bases: 7. CDR3 length: 15 amino acids. CDR1 is MNHNS and CDR2 is SASEGT in the germline V gene. In nucleotides, the CDR3 is TGTGCCAGCAGTAAACGACTAGCGAGATACAATGAGCAGTTCTTC. Residues: CASSKRLARYNEQFF.

The sample holds one count of this clone. The V call is TRBV7-2, the J call TRBJ1-3; 7 bases agree with TRBD1. The CDR3 loop spans 13 amino acids. With 4 bases clipped from V and 11 bases from J, the junction kept 8 bases outside the gene matches. Looked up from germline, CDR1 is SGHTA and CDR2 is FQGNSA. The DNA for the CDR3 is TGTGCCAGCAGCTCTTCCTGGGACAGAGCCATATATTTT. As protein: CASSSSWDRAIYF.